Given below is one T cell receptor beta chain in context. The V segment lost 5 bases and the J segment 9 bases; nucleotides outside the gene matches: 13. Germline V gene data show CDR1 as SGHVS and CDR2 as FQNEAQ. The CDR3 sequence is 15 residues long. These data originate in a study of T-cell reconstitution after alpha-beta-depleted transplantation in children. This sample's TCRbeta library carried unique molecular identifier barcodes. MiXCR, applied by TCRdb to the PCR reads, yields one record per CDR3 protein. The sample has about 610,000 distinct CDR3 sequences, 8% to 11% seen once. The chain employs TRBV7-8 and TRBJ2-1, with 7 bases that match TRBD2. This clonotype was obtained from a human donor who donated a stem cell graft to a child with acute myeloid leukemia. This material consisted of PBMCs from the stem cell graft donor, taken from the stem cell graft. The CDR3: CASSVGSGKGGEQFF. The CDR3 DNA follows: TGTGCCAGCAGCGTAGGCAGCGGGAAGGGTGGTGAGCAGTTCTTC.